Reported below is one TCR beta chain. Its antigen is currently unknown. This specimen belongs to a study of blood T cells in healthy people across ages. A second PCR, run for about 7 to 11 cycles, used a sample-barcoded 5' primer plus a J-beta primer mix. Each of the cDNA molecules was tagged by a template-switch adaptor with 12 random nucleotides. One entry per CDR3 protein, called by TCRdb with MiXCR from the 5' RACE reads. This sample carries some 1.4 million distinct CDR3 sequences, 40% to 50% of them seen once, and the ten largest clones take less than 8%. The CDR3 has 15 amino acids. Germline values: CDR1 DFQATT, CDR2 SNEGSKA (reference sequence). The trim removed 3 bases at V and 4 bases at J, leaving 9 bases unmatched. General observations from the study: PBMC samples, being unsorted, prevented any conclusive comparison of naive and antigen-experienced cells. Older individuals had lower TCR beta diversity per million T cells (the decline was roughly linear).

The TCR sequence derives from a woman younger than 30 in good health. The sample consisted of blood. The V gene is TRBV20-1, the J gene TRBJ2-3, with 8 bases lining up with TRBD2. DNA for the CDR3: TGCAGTGCTAGCCCCAGCGGGGGCCGGTCAGATACGCAGTATTTT. This sequence encodes CSASPSGGRSDTQYF.